The 3 T cell receptor beta chains below come from one sample, sequenced in a study of blood T cell repertoires in COVID-19. Sequenced by immunoSEQ multiplex PCR; TCRdb stores in-frame clones only, minus some. Among 300,000 to 350,000 clones listed, approximately 89% were seen once. Sequencing was done on a sample of peripheral blood. The receptors come from an older woman with COVID-19, enrolled during active disease.

V and J are TRBV9 and TRBJ1-2; D unclear. Germline assignment: CDR1 SGDLS and CDR2 YYNGEE. This CDR3 spans 12 amino acids. The V and J ends lost 4 bases and 4 bases respectively, with 8 bases between them. CDR3 in amino acids: CASSMMSYGYTF. CDR3 in DNA: TGTGCCAGCAGCATGATGAGCTATGGCTACACCTTC. Full variable domain (missing parts from reference TRBV9 and TRBJ1-2): DSGVTQTPKHLITATGQRVTLRCSPRSGDLSVYWYQQSLDQGLQFLIQYYNGEERAKGNILERFSAQQFPDLHSELNLSSLELGDSALYFCASSMMSYGYTFGSGTRLTVV.

This sequence joins TRBV27 and TRBJ1-1, with D perhaps TRBD1 (6 bases). The CDR3 totals 16 residues. The ends were cut back, 6 bases at V and 0 bases at J, with 17 bases in the middle. Germline CDR1 MNHEY, CDR2 SMNVEV (reference sequence). CDR3 in DNA: TGTGCCAGCAGCTCACGACAGGCTCTTTTGAACACTGAAGCTTTCTTT. Translated, it gives CASSSRQALLNTEAFF.

The V gene is TRBV27, the J gene TRBJ1-5; D remains ambiguous. Germline V gives CDR1 MNHEY, CDR2 SMNVEV (reference sequence). The CDR3 has 13 residues. The V and J ends lost 5 bases and 1 base respectively, with 6 bases between them. The CDR3 is CASSIESNQPQHF. The CDR3, as DNA: TGTGCCAGCAGTATAGAGAGCAATCAGCCCCAGCATTTT.